The 11 T cell receptor beta chains below come from one sample, sequenced in a study of T-cell memory formation after mild COVID-19. Via MiXCR, TCRdb re-called the 5' RACE reads, giving one row per CDR3 protein. In the table there are around 200,000 distinct CDR3 sequences, 18% of which are singletons. Input material: PBMCs or a T cell subset sorted from them (not recorded which). These receptors originate from a man aged 18 to 30 who had mild COVID-19 (a few samples of this study predate the infection). Cell type and time point are not known.

Only a few counts were recorded for this clonotype. The chain couples TRBV5-1 to TRBJ2-3; D uncertain. CDR1 and CDR2 (germline): SGHRS, YFSETQ. Between the trimmed V and J ends, which lost 0 bases and 5 bases, there was a span of 13 bases. CDR3 size: 15 residues. The CDR3 region has the DNA TGCGCCAGCAGCTTGGCCGGCCCCGACGGAGATACGCAGTATTTT. Amino acid sequence: CASSLAGPDGDTQYF.

The chain carries TRBV30 and TRBJ1-2; maybe TRBD1 (5 bases). V was trimmed by 2 bases and J by 8 bases, leaving 15 bases between them. The CDR3 is made up of 13 amino acids. Germline CDR1 is GTSNPN and CDR2 is SVGIG (reference sequence). Here the CDR3 reads CAWSPGGTVGYTF. The CDR3 DNA is TGTGCCTGGAGTCCCGGGGGAACCGTGGGCTACACCTTC.

This clonotype was seen a few times. Here the CDR3 reads CASSYLGVQYF. The CDR3 coding sequence is TGTGCCAGCAGTTACTTGGGGGTTCAATACTTC. The chain joins TRBV6-5 to TRBJ2-5, with D possibly called TRBD1 or TRBD2 (5 bases each). The CDR3 totals 11 residues. Germline CDR1 reads MNHEY; CDR2 reads SVGAGI. V gave up 1 base and J gave up 14 bases, with 11 bases separating them.

The chain links TRBV9 to TRBJ2-1, with 10 bases fitting TRBD2. The junction had 0 bases not matched to a gene; V was cut back by 0 bases and J by 3 bases. There are 15 residues in the CDR3. The germline V gene has CDR1 SGDLS and CDR2 YYNGEE. CDR3 nucleotide sequence: TGTGCCAGCAGCGTAGCTAGCGGGGGCTACAATGAGCAGTTCTTC. It is translated as CASSVASGGYNEQFF.

V gene TRBV20-1 combines with J gene TRBJ1-2, with unresolved D. Germline V gene lookup returns CDR1 DFQATT and CDR2 SNEGSKA (reference sequence). Deletions cut 1 base from V and 6 bases from J, with 6 bases between. The CDR3 consists of 11 residues. This CDR3 reads CSARALDGYTF. CDR3 sequence (DNA): TGCAGTGCTAGAGCCCTTGATGGCTACACCTTC.

The CDR3 here is CSATTGLANQPQHF. The CDR3 DNA sequence: TGCAGTGCTACGACGGGGCTGGCGAATCAGCCCCAGCATTTT. The chain links TRBV20-1 to TRBJ1-5; tentatively, D is TRBD1 (5 bases). This CDR3 has 14 residues. Germline CDR1 is DFQATT and CDR2 is SNEGSKA (reference sequence). Trimming cost V 4 bases and J 4 bases, with 14 bases left between them.

As concerns this clonotype: At one of its ends the junction is not consistent with the germline gene, which may arise from a read error. The chain couples TRBV19 to TRBJ1-1, with unresolved D. In germline, CDR1 is LNHDA, CDR2 SQIVND (reference sequence). The CDR3 covers 11 residues. CDR3 sequence (DNA): TGTGCCAGTAGTATCTCCGGCCCGCGCACCTTT. Translated, it gives CASSISGPRTF.

This clonotype was detected a few times. V gene TRBV7-8 combines with J gene TRBJ1-2, with 9 bases matching TRBD1. The CDR3 covers 14 residues. V lost 0 bases to trimming and J lost 8 bases; unmatched junction nucleotides: 4. Germline values: CDR1 SGHVS, CDR2 FQNEAQ. CDR3 DNA sequence: TGTGCCAGCAGCTTAGCCGGACAGGGGACAGGCTACACCTTC. Protein product: CASSLAGQGTGYTF. The whole variable domain, remainder taken from reference TRBV7-8 and TRBJ1-2, is GAGVSQSPRYKVAKRGQDVALRCDPISGHVSLFWYQQALGQGPEFLTYFQNEAQLDKSGLPSDRFFAERPEGSVSTLKIQRTQQEDSAVYLCASSLAGQGTGYTFGSGTRLTVV.

This rearrangement joins TRBV4-2 to TRBJ2-1; 8 bases agree with TRBD2. The ends lost 0 bases at V and 6 bases at J; junction bases unmatched: 7. From germline, CDR1 is LGHNA and CDR2 YNFKEQ. The CDR3 has 16 amino acids. In DNA form, the CDR3 reads TGTGCCAGCAGCCAAGAAGACGGGACTAGGGGCAATGAGCAGTTCTTC. Protein sequence: CASSQEDGTRGNEQFF.

CDR3 amino acids: CASSRGGLETQYF. The CDR3 region has the DNA TGTGCCAGCAGCCGGGGGGGCCTAGAGACCCAGTACTTC. The chain combines TRBV7-9 with TRBJ2-5, with 8 bases that match TRBD2. The CDR3 runs 13 residues. The trim removed 5 bases at V and 4 bases at J, leaving 3 bases unmatched. Germline V gives CDR1 SEHNR, CDR2 FQNEAQ (reference sequence).

This clonotype was detected only a few times. The chain has TRBV20-1 and TRBJ2-3, with D unclear. Germline lookup yields CDR1 DFQATT and CDR2 SNEGSKA (reference sequence). Trimming pared 2 bases from V and 6 bases from J, leaving 18 bases between. The CDR3 is 15 amino acids. CDR3 nucleotide sequence: TGCAGTGCTAGATGGAGTGGCCGCCAGTGGGATACGCAGTATTTT. This codes for CSARWSGRQWDTQYF.